The sequence of this TCR beta chain was determined in a study of quantifying T cell responses using KT2 cells (dated by TCRdb to the late 2010s). Broadly, across the study: RNA was DNase-treated and reverse transcribed with TCR alpha and beta constant-region primers, mostly using SuperScript III. Under optimum conditions, the efficiency of the T4 ligation step was estimated to be more than 9.5%. To avoid over-amplification, PCR2 was carried out as a SYBR Green qPCR and halted once a predetermined fluorescence threshold was reached.

The germline ends are 18 bases apart after V is trimmed by 2 bases and J by 2 bases. Based on the germline V gene (reference sequence), the CDR1 and CDR2 sequences are DFQATT and SNEGSKA. Counted from cysteine to phenylalanine, this CDR3 has 16 amino acids. CDR3 DNA is the only sequence kept; it has 48 bases, read in frame from the first base. The library was generated by UMI-ligation and nested PCR. A single-stranded oligonucleotide carrying the Illumina SP2 sequence and a UMI was ligated to the cDNA 3' end using T4 RNA ligase 1. PCR1 was run for approximately 4 cycles (98 degrees C for 15 s, 69 degrees C for 30 s, 72 degrees C for 40 s), and an equimolar mix of RC1.1 and RC1.2, covering TRBC1 and TRBC2, was used as the beta primer. Starting at PCR2, TCR alpha and beta chains were handled separately, and sample indices and Illumina adaptors were added. The UMI comprised 12 random nucleotides, as two hexamers separated by a spacer, placed after an 8-base spacer. Sequencing was done on an Illumina MiSeq using v2 2x251 paired-end chemistry, usually with 11 to 12 samples per run. To boost diversity, each sequencing library was supplemented with PhiX DNA at about 5-7%. In the authors' own workflow: The raw reads were converted into FASTQ with bcl2fastq and then demultiplexed by dual indices with Demultiplexor. V and J genes were assigned by Decombinator through tag matching, with a single base-pair mismatch permitted. UMIs were used by Collapsinator to correct both sequencing errors and frequency errors caused by PCR heterogeneity. CDR3Translator converted Decombinator identifiers into nucleotide sequence, translated that sequence into amino acids, and extracted CDR3 based on C- and N-terminal motifs. Each distinct KT2 TCR was counted as a cluster of KT2 sequences sharing one unique molecular identifier. TCRdb reran the public reads through fastp at Q25 and MiXCR, keeping productive beta chains. Rows are combined by CDR3 protein, so each entry shows the most common genes and DNA. The V and J calls were determined by TCRdb, not by the authors. The sample table records 40,000 or so distinct CDR3 sequences; approximately 17% of these occur just once. The top ten clonotypes cover 40% to 55% of the sample.

Points the paper makes about the study in general: No side-by-side comparison of the pipeline with other TCR sequencing techniques was included in the study. A linear scaling of KT2 alpha and beta sequence counts with input KT2 cell number was observed over several orders of magnitude. Saturation in the detection of KT2 sequences was observed at very high KT2 spike-in numbers. KT2 sequences were still detected at the lowest spike-in tested, roughly one KT2 cell per 100,000 PBMC.

This clonotype was seen more than once but under ten times. Its binding antigen is unknown. The record has no base qualities; no much larger clone is one base away. To test the sensitivity and accuracy of the pipeline, known numbers of KT2, a T cell clone whose TCR had already been sequenced, were spiked into unfractionated PBMC. A range of KT2-to-PBMC ratios was generated by mixing KT2 cells with a fixed number of PBMC. What was sequenced was PBMCs spiked with cells of the T cell clone KT2. The clonotype originates from a human donor. The chain couples TRBV20-1 to TRBJ2-5; TRBD2 is possibly the D segment (5 matching bases). The sequenced DNA is TGCAGTGCTAGACCATCTAGGGCGGGCCGGCAAGAGACCCAGTACTTC. Its product reads: CSARPSRAGRQETQYF.